These 14 T cell receptor beta chains were all obtained from the same sample, sequenced in a study of blood T cell repertoires in COVID-19. Sequencing was performed with immunoSEQ multiplex PCR; in TCRdb, only in-frame clones are kept and a portion is missing. The table lists approximately 430,000 clones, about nine tenths of them singletons, with more than 1.4% in the top ten. The sequenced sample was peripheral blood. These receptors originate from a woman aged 25 to 39 with active or convalescent COVID-19.

This clone was recorded only once. The gene calls are TRBV7-2 and TRBJ1-5; 7 bases line up with TRBD1. CDR3 size: 14 residues. The J segment lost 2 bases and the V segment lost 5 bases, leaving 3 bases of the junction unmatched. The germline gives CDR1 SGHTA, CDR2 FQGNSA. Written as DNA, the CDR3 is TGTGCCAGCAGCGACGGACAGGGCAATCAGCCCCAGCATTTT. Amino acid sequence: CASSDGQGNQPQHF. The variable domain in full, completed from reference TRBV7-2 and TRBJ1-5, reads GAGVSQSPSNKVTEKGKDVELRCDPISGHTALYWYRQSLGQGLEFLIYFQGNSAPDKSGLPSDRFSAERTGGSVSTLTIQRTQQEDSAVYLCASSDGQGNQPQHFGDGTRLSIL.

The chain employs TRBV28 and TRBJ2-3; D unresolved. CDR1 is MDHEN, CDR2 SYDVKM, per germline. The CDR3 sequence is 13 residues long. V lost 3 bases and J lost 0, with 4 bases in between. The CDR3 loop reads CASSLESTDTQYF. The CDR3 DNA sequence: TGTGCCAGCAGTTTGGAGAGCACAGATACGCAGTATTTT.

This rearrangement joins TRBV6-5 to TRBJ1-1; weak D call: TRBD1 (5 bases). Germline CDR1 MNHEY, CDR2 SVGAGI. The length of the CDR3 is 14 residues. V was trimmed by 4 bases and J by 0 bases, leaving 9 bases between them. CDR3 amino acids: CASSSARVNTEAFF. The CDR3 bases are TGTGCCAGCAGTTCCGCCAGGGTGAACACTGAAGCTTTCTTT.

This clone turned up a few times. This chain connects TRBV18 to TRBJ1-1, with a possible D match to TRBD1 (5 bases). This CDR3 has 12 residues. V lost 2 bases, J lost 6 bases, and 7 bases lay in between. CDR1 is KGHSH and CDR2 is LQKENI in the germline V gene. CDR3 residues: CASSPGGAEAFF. CDR3 nucleotides: TGTGCCAGCTCACCAGGGGGGGCTGAAGCTTTCTTT.

V and J are TRBV2 and TRBJ1-6; D remains unclear. V lost 1 base to trimming and J lost 5 bases, with 9 bases between them. This CDR3 has 15 residues. Germline V gives CDR1 SNHLY, CDR2 FYNNEI. DNA of the CDR3: TGTGCCAGCAGTGAAGGGACTGCAGATAATTCACCCCTCCACTTT. This codes for CASSEGTADNSPLHF.

This clone has only a few counts. This chain connects TRBV11-2 to TRBJ1-1, with D possibly matching TRBD1 (5 bases). Germline CDR1 is SGHAT and CDR2 is FQNNGV. The CDR3 consists of 15 residues. Between the trimmed V and J ends, which lost 3 bases and 0 bases, there was a span of 11 bases. The CDR3 coding sequence is TGTGCCAGCAGCTTGCAGGGTTCAATGAACACTGAAGCTTTCTTT. Its protein is CASSLQGSMNTEAFF.

The chain uses TRBV5-8 and TRBJ1-2; 7 nucleotides agree with TRBD1. The J segment lost 8 bases and the V segment lost 1 base, leaving 11 bases of the junction unmatched. Germline V gives CDR1 SGHTS, CDR2 YDEGEE. This CDR3 has 15 residues. The CDR3 DNA follows: TGTGCCAGCAGCTTGTCCAGGGCGGGACAGTCGGGCTACACCTTC. It codes for CASSLSRAGQSGYTF.

The V and J genes are TRBV11-2 and TRBJ1-2, with D uncertain. Germline V gives CDR1 SGHAT, CDR2 FQNNGV. Trimming took off 0 bases at V and 5 bases at J, with 10 bases between the two ends. The CDR3 sequence is 14 residues long. CDR3 region: CASSLEYSLYGYTF. CDR3 bases: TGTGCCAGCAGCTTAGAGTATAGCTTGTATGGCTACACCTTC.

The V and J genes are TRBV29-1 and TRBJ2-2; D not resolved. This CDR3 has 13 residues. Germline V gene sequence: CDR1 SQVTM, CDR2 ANQGSEA. V was pared by 7 bases and J by 8 bases, with 17 bases between. The CDR3 here is CSARTTSPGELFF. CDR3 bases: TGCAGCGCCCGAACCACATCACCTGGGGAGCTGTTTTTT.

This sequence joins TRBV19 and TRBJ2-1, with D unclear. This CDR3 spans 12 amino acids. V was cut by 0 bases and J by 6 bases, with 3 bases left in between. Looked up from germline, CDR1 is LNHDA and CDR2 is SQIVND (reference sequence). The CDR3 loop reads CASSIDFNEQFF. For the CDR3, the DNA is TGTGCCAGTAGTATAGACTTCAATGAGCAGTTCTTC.

The genes are TRBV7-9 and TRBJ1-5, with a tentative D call TRBD1 (5 bases). The ends were cut back, 5 bases at V and 0 bases at J, with 20 bases in the middle. Germline V gene sequence: CDR1 SEHNR, CDR2 FQNEAQ (reference sequence). This CDR3 is 18 amino acids long. CDR3 residues: CASSPAEGNTYSNQPQHF. The CDR3 nucleotides read TGTGCCAGCAGCCCCGCGGAGGGGAATACCTATAGCAATCAGCCCCAGCATTTT.

The V and J genes are TRBV20-1 and TRBJ2-2; D is perhaps TRBD1 (5 bases). CDR3 length equals 13 residues. The ends were cut back, 3 bases at V and 5 bases at J, with 10 bases in the middle. CDR1 is DFQATT and CDR2 is SNEGSKA in the germline V gene (reference sequence). The CDR3 region has the DNA TGCAGTGCTAGTAAGCCAGGGACCGGGGAGCTGTTTTTT. Encoded protein: CSASKPGTGELFF.

The genes are TRBV13 and TRBJ2-7; 14 bases fit TRBD2. Losses at the gene ends were 5 bases for V and 0 bases for J; bases not matched to a gene: 15. The germline CDR1 and CDR2 sequences are PRHDT and FYEKMQ (reference sequence). The CDR3 runs to 20 residues. CDR3 sequence (DNA): TGTGCCAGCAGCCCAAAAAGTGGGGGACTAGCGGGAGTCAGCTCCTACGAGCAGTACTTC. Translated: CASSPKSGGLAGVSSYEQYF.

The chain links TRBV20-1 to TRBJ2-1; D is undetermined. The CDR3 has 11 amino acids. V gave up 0 bases and J gave up 8 bases, with 5 bases separating them. The germline CDR1 and CDR2 sequences are DFQATT and SNEGSKA (reference sequence). The CDR3 region is CSARDLDEQFF. In nucleotides, the CDR3 is TGCAGTGCTAGAGATCTCGATGAGCAGTTCTTC.